These 30 T cell receptor beta chains originate from one sample sequenced in a study of shared clonotypes between healthy human individuals. The assay was immunoSEQ multiplex PCR, and TCRdb's table has in-frame clones only and misses some. Among roughly 490,000 clones listed, 79% were seen once. Sequencing was done on a sample of PBMCs. These receptors all stem from a woman aged 40 to 50 in good health. Some clones in this sample may be carry-over from other donors' samples.

In the case of this clone: Distinct nucleotide sequences in the sample also encode this CDR3. V gene TRBV10-3 combines with J gene TRBJ1-4, with TRBD1 matching 7 bases. This CDR3 region has 15 residues. In germline, CDR1 is ENHRY, CDR2 SYGVKD. J gave up 8 bases and V 0 bases, and 6 bases lay outside the gene matches. DNA for the CDR3: TGTGCCATCAGTGAGTCCAGGGGGGTGAACGAAAAACTGTTTTTT. Its translation is CAISESRGVNEKLFF.

The genes are TRBV7-3 and TRBJ2-7; 8 bases map to TRBD2. Germline V gene lookup returns CDR1 SGHTA and CDR2 FQGTGA. This CDR3 has 14 residues. V lost 5 bases, J lost 3 bases, and 6 bases stayed unmatched. The CDR3 spells CASSRRGGLYEQYF. The CDR3 DNA sequence: TGTGCCAGCAGCCGCCGGGGGGGTCTCTACGAGCAGTACTTC.

This sequence joins TRBV5-1 and TRBJ2-7; 10 positions match TRBD2. V was clipped by 0 bases and J by 7 bases; unmatched bases: 7. The CDR3 runs to 15 residues. Per the germline V gene, CDR1 is SGHRS and CDR2 is YFSETQ. The CDR3 nucleotides are TGCGCCAGCAGCTTGGATGTAGCGGGGGGCAGAGAGCAGTACTTC. Translated: CASSLDVAGGREQYF.

This clone appeared a single time. The V call is TRBV9, the J call TRBJ2-3; no definite D call. The CDR3 contains 15 residues. The germline V and J ends were trimmed by 0 bases and 5 bases, with 13 bases remaining between them. The germline gives CDR1 SGDLS, CDR2 YYNGEE. This CDR3 reads CASSVAGGSGDTQYF. The CDR3 DNA reads as TGTGCCAGCAGCGTAGCGGGTGGGTCAGGAGATACGCAGTATTTT.

V and J are TRBV5-1 and TRBJ2-3; D gene uncertain. This CDR3 spans 14 amino acids. CDR1 is SGHRS and CDR2 is YFSETQ in the germline V gene. V gave up 0 bases and J gave up 4 bases, with 9 bases separating them. The CDR3: CASSLVVRADTQYF. The CDR3 DNA reads as TGCGCCAGCAGCTTGGTTGTACGCGCAGATACGCAGTATTTT.

The chain employs TRBV11-2 and TRBJ2-5; D is possibly TRBD2 (6 bases). The germline V gene has CDR1 SGHAT and CDR2 FQNNGV. This CDR3 region has 14 residues. Between the trimmed V and J ends, which lost 5 bases and 2 bases, there was a span of 12 bases. The CDR3 region is CASSARDFQETQYF. The CDR3 DNA follows: TGTGCCAGCAGCGCCCGGGACTTTCAAGAGACCCAGTACTTC.

V gene TRBV20-1 combines with J gene TRBJ1-2; D call uncertain. Germline V CDR1 and CDR2: DFQATT, SNEGSKA (reference sequence). Trimming took off 3 bases at V and 8 bases at J, with 10 bases between the two ends. The CDR3 contains 11 residues. The CDR3, as DNA: TGCAGTGCTAGGGACCTAGCAGGCTACACCTTC. Its translation: CSARDLAGYTF.

The chain couples TRBV4-1 to TRBJ1-2; a weak D match, TRBD1 (6 bases). Germline V gene data show CDR1 as MGHRA and CDR2 as YSYEKL. Trimming shortened V by 1 base and J by 7 bases, and 13 bases separated the two germline ends. The CDR3 extends over 14 amino acids. CDR3 DNA: TGCGCCAGCAGCCAAGTACGGGGGGCGAGTGGCTACACCTTC. Its protein is CASSQVRGASGYTF.

This sequence joins TRBV18 and TRBJ2-7; weak D call: TRBD2 (6 bases). Deletions cut 3 bases from V and 2 bases from J, with 14 bases between. This CDR3 spans 15 amino acids. Germline CDR1 and CDR2: KGHSH and LQKENI. The DNA of the CDR3 is TGTGCCAGCTCACCCTTGCCGGGGGTGGCCTACGAGCAGTACTTC. Protein: CASSPLPGVAYEQYF.

With respect to this clone: Other DNA sequences within the sample encode an identical CDR3. V usage is TRBV5-1 and J usage is TRBJ2-3; D is unclear. This CDR3 is 14 amino acids long. Germline loops: CDR1 SGHRS, CDR2 YFSETQ. Trimming shortened V by 0 bases and J by 0 bases, and 5 bases separated the two germline ends. CDR3 loop: CASSLDPSTDTQYF. CDR3 DNA: TGCGCCAGCAGCTTGGATCCCAGCACAGATACGCAGTATTTT.

The chain has TRBV11-2 and TRBJ2-5, with 10 bases identical to TRBD2. CDR1 is SGHAT and CDR2 is FQNNGV in the germline V gene. Losses at the gene ends were 5 bases for V and 1 base for J; bases not matched to a gene: 4. The CDR3 runs to 15 residues. As DNA, the CDR3 is TGTGCCAGCAGCCTAAGGACTAGCGGCCAAGAGACCCAGTACTTC. It yields the protein CASSLRTSGQETQYF.

This chain uses TRBV2 with TRBJ2-2; 15 nucleotides line up with TRBD2. V was clipped by 6 bases and J by 6 bases; unmatched bases: 2. The CDR3 totals 15 residues. Per the germline V gene, CDR1 is SNHLY and CDR2 is FYNNEI. The chain's CDR3 is CASSGLAGGAGELFF. The CDR3 DNA follows: TGTGCCAGCAGCGGACTAGCGGGAGGGGCCGGGGAGCTGTTTTTT.

Remarks on this clone: A far more abundant clone sits one base away, making this likely a read error. Other DNA sequences in the same sample also yield this CDR3. The rearrangement links TRBV7-2 to TRBJ2-7; D is possibly TRBD2 (6 bases). Germline V CDR1 and CDR2: SGHTA, FQGNSA. V was shortened by 3 bases and J by 0 bases, with 6 bases between the two germline ends. The CDR3 sequence is 13 residues long. Here the CDR3 reads CASSLRGSYEQYF. The DNA for the CDR3 is TGTGCCAGCAGCTTGCGGGGCTCCTACGAGCAGTACTTC.

The gene calls are TRBV7-3 and TRBJ2-7, with D tentatively TRBD1 (7 bases). Germline assignment: CDR1 SGHTA and CDR2 FQGTGA. CDR3 size: 12 residues. Trimming left V 5 bases short and J 6 bases short, with 11 bases between. CDR3 sequence reads: CASSRQGGEQYF. Written as DNA, the CDR3 is TGTGCCAGCAGCCGACAGGGAGGCGAGCAGTACTTC. Together with reference TRBV7-3 and TRBJ2-7, the CDR3 gives the full variable domain: GAGVSQTPSNKVTEKGKYVELRCDPISGHTALYWYRQSLGQGPEFLIYFQGTGAADDSGLPNDRFFAVRPEGSVSTLKIQRTERGDSAVYLCASSRQGGEQYFGPGTRLTVT.

The chain links TRBV6-6 to TRBJ1-5, with 9 bases lining up with TRBD1. Germline V gene lookup returns CDR1 MNHNY and CDR2 SVGAGI (reference sequence). Trimming took 8 bases from V and 6 from J; bases not matched to a gene: 5. The CDR3 has 13 residues. The chain's CDR3 is CASSMTGGQPQHF. The CDR3, as DNA: TGTGCCAGCTCGATGACAGGGGGTCAGCCCCAGCATTTT.

The J gene is TRBJ2-3, the V gene TRBV19; D unclear. Germline loops: CDR1 LNHDA, CDR2 SQIVND (reference sequence). The CDR3 is 14 residues long. The V end was cut by 3 bases, the J end by 1 base, with 8 bases between. In nucleotides, the CDR3 is TGTGCCAGTAGTATTTCTGACGGCACAGATACGCAGTATTTT. Translating it yields CASSISDGTDTQYF.

V usage is TRBV27 and J usage is TRBJ1-5; D not certain. V lost 6 bases to trimming and J lost 0 bases, with 6 bases between them. CDR1 and CDR2 from the germline V gene are MNHEY and SMNVEV (reference sequence). This CDR3 region has 13 residues. The DNA for the CDR3 is TGTGCCAGCAGGTACGATAGCAATCAGCCCCAGCATTTT. Its protein is CASRYDSNQPQHF.

The CDR3 DNA reads as TGTGCCAGCACCTTGGAGGGCGGGTCCTACAATGAGCAGTTCTTC. Its protein product is CASTLEGGSYNEQFF. The chain links TRBV28 to TRBJ2-1; a possible D gene is TRBD2 (6 bases). The CDR3 spans 15 residues. Germline V gene lookup returns CDR1 MDHEN and CDR2 SYDVKM. V was trimmed by 7 bases and J by 1 base, leaving 14 bases between them.

The chain joins TRBV10-2 to TRBJ2-7; 9 bases map to TRBD1. V trimming: 10 bases; J trimming: 6 bases; junction bases outside the gene matches: 13. There are 14 residues in the CDR3. Germline loops: CDR1 WSHSY, CDR2 SAAADI. Here the CDR3 DNA reads TGCGCCACGTCCCGGGACAGGGTTCTCTCCGAGCAGTACTTC. Its translation is CATSRDRVLSEQYF.

The chain couples TRBV4-2 to TRBJ2-7; D is ambiguous. The CDR3 has 15 residues. Germline V gives CDR1 LGHNA, CDR2 YNFKEQ. V was pared by 4 bases and J by 2 bases, with 15 bases between. This CDR3 is CASSPGASRAYEQYF. The DNA of the CDR3 is TGTGCCAGCAGCCCCGGCGCCTCCCGAGCCTACGAGCAGTACTTC.

The CDR3 protein is CASSVFRGADAFF. CDR3 sequence (DNA): TGTGCCAGCAGTGTTTTTCGGGGGGCCGACGCTTTCTTT. The V gene is TRBV28, the J gene TRBJ1-1, with D possibly being TRBD1 (6 bases). The V gene's germline CDR1 is MDHEN and CDR2 SYDVKM. V was shortened by 5 bases and J by 11 bases, with 18 bases between the two germline ends. This CDR3 spans 13 amino acids.

The genes are TRBV2 and TRBJ2-7, with D unresolved. CDR3 length equals 13 residues. Germline lookup yields CDR1 SNHLY and CDR2 FYNNEI. Trimming removed 6 bases from V and 5 bases from J, with 14 bases in between. CDR3 sequence (DNA): TGTGCCAGCAGCCCGATAAGATCGCACGAGCAGTACTTC. Translating it yields CASSPIRSHEQYF.

Turning to this clone: Other DNA sequences in the sample encode the same CDR3. The chain is built from TRBV18 and TRBJ2-5; D unresolved. The CDR3 is 14 amino acids. Germline V gene sequence: CDR1 KGHSH, CDR2 LQKENI. Between the trimmed V and J ends, which lost 1 base and 0 bases, there was a span of 6 bases. This chain's CDR3 is CASSPLANQETQYF. CDR3 nucleotides: TGTGCCAGCTCACCACTTGCCAACCAAGAGACCCAGTACTTC.

The CDR3 DNA reads TGTGCCAGCAGCTTGAAGACGGGAGCTTGGGAGCAGTACTTC. Protein: CASSLKTGAWEQYF. The chain joins TRBV5-8 to TRBJ2-7; TRBD2 might be the D (6 bases). This CDR3 is 14 amino acids long. Per the germline V gene, CDR1 is SGHTS and CDR2 is YDEGEE. V was pared by 1 base and J by 7 bases, with 15 bases between.

The chain uses TRBV5-4 and TRBJ2-2; D gene ambiguous. V lost 4 bases and J 0 bases, leaving 10 bases between the germline ends. CDR1 and CDR2 (germline): SGHNT, YYREEE (reference sequence). The CDR3 runs 15 residues. The chain's CDR3 is CASSPTPTNTGELFF. DNA of the CDR3: TGTGCCAGCAGCCCGACCCCAACGAACACCGGGGAGCTGTTTTTT.

This clone occurred once. The rearrangement uses TRBV7-9 and TRBJ2-1; weak D call: TRBD2 (5 bases). Germline V lookup: CDR1 SEHNR, CDR2 FQNEAQ (reference sequence). The CDR3 covers 12 residues. Trimming took 5 bases from V and 15 from J, leaving 17 bases between them. This chain's CDR3 is CASSHDVGMAFF. The CDR3 DNA reads TGTGCCAGCAGCCATGACGTCGGGATGGCGTTCTTC.

The J gene is TRBJ1-2, the V gene TRBV27; D is possibly TRBD1 (6 bases). The CDR3 totals 14 residues. Trimming took 3 bases from V and 6 from J, leaving 14 bases between them. CDR1 and CDR2 (germline): MNHEY, SMNVEV (reference sequence). CDR3 DNA: TGTGCCAGCAGTTTTTCCGCAGGGGCGGATGGCTACACCTTC. It codes for CASSFSAGADGYTF.

The chain joins TRBV7-6 to TRBJ2-2; no reliable D call. V was pared by 1 base and J by 6 bases, with 9 bases between. The CDR3 sequence is 14 residues long. CDR1 and CDR2 (germline): SGHVS, FNYEAQ. As DNA, the CDR3 is TGTGCCAGCAGCTTAGGCGGATGGGCCGGGGAGCTGTTTTTT. Protein sequence: CASSLGGWAGELFF.

V gene TRBV5-4 combines with J gene TRBJ2-5; D is possibly TRBD2 (6 bases). V was cut by 4 bases and J by 5 bases, with 21 bases left in between. The germline V gene encodes CDR1 SGHNT and CDR2 YYREEE (reference sequence). This CDR3 region has 16 residues. The chain's CDR3 is CASSTPGLGLGETQYF. DNA of the CDR3: TGTGCCAGCAGCACACCGGGACTGGGCCTGGGGGAGACCCAGTACTTC.

The chain has TRBV28 and TRBJ2-7, with 10 bases aligning to TRBD1. After removal of 6 bases from V and 5 bases from J, the junction contained 7 bases not matched to a gene. This CDR3 has 14 residues. Germline CDR1 MDHEN, CDR2 SYDVKM. CDR3 nucleotides: TGTGCCAGCAGGAACTCCGGGACAGGGGACGAGCAGTACTTC. It is translated as CASRNSGTGDEQYF.